This TCR beta chain was captured by sequencing in a study of T cells expressing NK-cell markers. Study details: Sequencing covered eight donors, seven HCMV-seropositive and one seronegative.

Study-level findings and limits: Topping the CD3+CD56-NKG2C+ fraction as well were these clonotypes, in four donors. Expanded clones of NKG2C+ T cells had an unclear HCMV specificity.

The cDNA for TCR beta came from 5'RACE template switching with UMIs. TCRdb reprocessed the 5' RACE reads and stores each CDR3 protein as one record, lacking DNA. The sample table sets out 350,000 to 400,000 distinct CDR3 sequences. In the case of this clonotype: Antigen unknown.

The germline V gene has CDR1 LNHNV and CDR2 YYDKDF (reference sequence). This CDR3 is 17 amino acids long. Input material: blood T cells: a sorted CD56 or NKG2C T cell subset, CD4+ or CD8+ T cells, or bulk PBMC T cells (not recorded which). This TCR was sampled from a woman aged 50 to 60 in good health. The chain carries TRBV15 and TRBJ2-1; TCRdb reports TRBD2, a call that lacks DNA to check it against. CDR3 sequence: CATSRSWTVTTYNEQFF.